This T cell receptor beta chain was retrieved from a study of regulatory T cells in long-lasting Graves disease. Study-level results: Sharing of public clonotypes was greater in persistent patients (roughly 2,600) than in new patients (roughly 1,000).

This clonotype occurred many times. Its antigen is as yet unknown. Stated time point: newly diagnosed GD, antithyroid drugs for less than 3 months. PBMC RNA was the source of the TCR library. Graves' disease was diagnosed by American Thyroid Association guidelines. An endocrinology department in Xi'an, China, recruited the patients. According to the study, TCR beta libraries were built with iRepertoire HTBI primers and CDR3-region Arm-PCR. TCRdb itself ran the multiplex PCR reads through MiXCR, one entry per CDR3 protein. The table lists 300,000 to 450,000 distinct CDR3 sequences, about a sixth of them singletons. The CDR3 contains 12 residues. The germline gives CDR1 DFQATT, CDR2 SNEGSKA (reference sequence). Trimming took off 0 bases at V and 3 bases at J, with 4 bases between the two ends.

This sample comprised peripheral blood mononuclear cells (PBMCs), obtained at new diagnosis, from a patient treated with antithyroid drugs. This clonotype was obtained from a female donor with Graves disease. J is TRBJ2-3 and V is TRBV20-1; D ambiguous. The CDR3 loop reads CSARDFTDTQYF. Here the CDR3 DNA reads TGCAGTGCTAGAGATTTTACAGATACGCAGTATTTT.